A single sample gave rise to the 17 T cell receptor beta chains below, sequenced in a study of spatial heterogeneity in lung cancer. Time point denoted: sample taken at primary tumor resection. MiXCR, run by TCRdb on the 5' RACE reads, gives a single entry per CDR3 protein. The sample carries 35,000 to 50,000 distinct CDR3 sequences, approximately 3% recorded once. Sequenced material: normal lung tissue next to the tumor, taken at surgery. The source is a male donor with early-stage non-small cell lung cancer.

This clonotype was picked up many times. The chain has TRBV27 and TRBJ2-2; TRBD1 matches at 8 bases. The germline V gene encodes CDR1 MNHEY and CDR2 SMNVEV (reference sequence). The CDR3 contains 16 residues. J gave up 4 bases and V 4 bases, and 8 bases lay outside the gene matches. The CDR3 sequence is CASSYGNRGFTGELFF. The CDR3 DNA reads TGTGCCAGCAGTTATGGGAACAGGGGGTTCACCGGGGAGCTGTTTTTT.

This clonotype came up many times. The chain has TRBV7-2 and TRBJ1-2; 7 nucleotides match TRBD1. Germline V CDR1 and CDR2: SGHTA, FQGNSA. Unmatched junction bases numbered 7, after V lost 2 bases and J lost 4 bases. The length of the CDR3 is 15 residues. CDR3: CASSLQSNRGYGYTF. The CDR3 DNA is TGTGCCAGCAGCTTACAATCAAACAGGGGCTATGGCTACACCTTC.

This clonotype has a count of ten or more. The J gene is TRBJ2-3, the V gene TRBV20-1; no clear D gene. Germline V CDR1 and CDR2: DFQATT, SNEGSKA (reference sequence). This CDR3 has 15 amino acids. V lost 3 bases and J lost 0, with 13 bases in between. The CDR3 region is CSASRDPASTDTQYF. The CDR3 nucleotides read TGCAGTGCTAGCAGAGACCCTGCTAGCACAGATACGCAGTATTTT.

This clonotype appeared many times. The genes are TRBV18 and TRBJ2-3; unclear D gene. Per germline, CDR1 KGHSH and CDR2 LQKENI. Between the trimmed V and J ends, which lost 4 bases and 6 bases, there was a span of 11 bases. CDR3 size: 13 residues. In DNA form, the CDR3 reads TGTGCCAGCTCACGGACCCTGGAGGATACGCAGTATTTT. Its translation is CASSRTLEDTQYF.

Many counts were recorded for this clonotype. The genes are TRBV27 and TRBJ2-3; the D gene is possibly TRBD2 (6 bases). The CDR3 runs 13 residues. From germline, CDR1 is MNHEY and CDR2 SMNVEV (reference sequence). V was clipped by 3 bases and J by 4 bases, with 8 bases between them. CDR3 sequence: CASSFTGADTQYF. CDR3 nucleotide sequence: TGTGCCAGCAGTTTCACGGGGGCAGATACGCAGTATTTT.

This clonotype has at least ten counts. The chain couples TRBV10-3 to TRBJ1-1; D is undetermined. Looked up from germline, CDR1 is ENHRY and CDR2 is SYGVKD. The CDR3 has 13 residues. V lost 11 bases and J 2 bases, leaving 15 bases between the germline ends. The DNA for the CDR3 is TGTGCCGCAAGGGATTTGGTCAACACTGAAGCTTTCTTT. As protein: CAARDLVNTEAFF.

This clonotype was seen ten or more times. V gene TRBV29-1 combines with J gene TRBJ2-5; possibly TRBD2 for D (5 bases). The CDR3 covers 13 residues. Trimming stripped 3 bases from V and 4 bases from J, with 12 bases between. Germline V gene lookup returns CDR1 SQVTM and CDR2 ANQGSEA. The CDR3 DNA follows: TGCAGCGTTGATCGAAGCCGGGGAGAGACCCAGTACTTC. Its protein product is CSVDRSRGETQYF.

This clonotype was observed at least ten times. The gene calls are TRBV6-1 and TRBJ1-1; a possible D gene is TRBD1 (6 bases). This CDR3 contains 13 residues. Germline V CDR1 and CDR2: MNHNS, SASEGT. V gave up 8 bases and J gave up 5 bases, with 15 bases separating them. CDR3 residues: CASSFKGGTEAFF. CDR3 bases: TGTGCCAGCTCTTTCAAAGGGGGGACTGAAGCTTTCTTT.

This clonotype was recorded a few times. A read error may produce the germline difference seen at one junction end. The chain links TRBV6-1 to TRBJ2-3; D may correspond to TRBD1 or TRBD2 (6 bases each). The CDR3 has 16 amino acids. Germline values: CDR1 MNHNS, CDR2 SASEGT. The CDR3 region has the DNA TGTGCCAGCAGAGAAGGGGGGACTTACCGCACAGATACGCAGTATTTT. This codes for CASREGGTYRTDTQYF.

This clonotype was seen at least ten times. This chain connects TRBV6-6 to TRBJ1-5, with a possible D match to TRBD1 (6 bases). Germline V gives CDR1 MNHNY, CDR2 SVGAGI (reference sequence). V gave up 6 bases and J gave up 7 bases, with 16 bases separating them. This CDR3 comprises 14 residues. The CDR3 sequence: CASSQQGRGQPQHF. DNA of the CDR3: TGTGCCAGCAGCCAACAGGGTAGAGGACAGCCCCAGCATTTT.

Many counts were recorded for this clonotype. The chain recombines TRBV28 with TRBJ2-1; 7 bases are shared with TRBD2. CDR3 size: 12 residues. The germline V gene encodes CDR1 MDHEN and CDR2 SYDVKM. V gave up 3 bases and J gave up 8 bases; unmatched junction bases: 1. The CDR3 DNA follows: TGTGCCAGCAGTTTGGCGGGGGATGAGCAGTTCTTC. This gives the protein CASSLAGDEQFF.

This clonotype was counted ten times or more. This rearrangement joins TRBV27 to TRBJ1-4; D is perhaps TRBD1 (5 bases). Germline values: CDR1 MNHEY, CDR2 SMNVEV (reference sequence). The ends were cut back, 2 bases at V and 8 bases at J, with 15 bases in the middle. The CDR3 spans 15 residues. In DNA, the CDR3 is TGTGCCAGCAGTTTAAATTGGGGGAGTCGGGAAAAACTGTTTTTT. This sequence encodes CASSLNWGSREKLFF.

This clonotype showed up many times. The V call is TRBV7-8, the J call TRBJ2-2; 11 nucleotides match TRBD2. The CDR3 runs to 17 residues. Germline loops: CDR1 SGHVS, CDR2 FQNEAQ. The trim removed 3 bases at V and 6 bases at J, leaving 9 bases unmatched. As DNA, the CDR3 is TGTGCCAGCAGCTTCCCGATAGCGGGGGGGCCGTCCGGGGAGCTGTTTTTT. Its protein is CASSFPIAGGPSGELFF.

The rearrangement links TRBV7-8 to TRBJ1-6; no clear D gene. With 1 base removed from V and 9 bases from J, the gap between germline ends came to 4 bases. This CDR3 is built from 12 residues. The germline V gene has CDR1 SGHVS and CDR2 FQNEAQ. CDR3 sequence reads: CASSLVSSPLHF. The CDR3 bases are TGTGCCAGCAGCTTAGTCTCTTCACCCCTCCACTTT.

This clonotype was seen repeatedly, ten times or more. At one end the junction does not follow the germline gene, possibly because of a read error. For the CDR3, the DNA is TGTGCCAGCAGCCAAGGGACGGGCAATCAGCCCCAGCATTTT. It codes for CASSQGTGNQPQHF. The chain is built from TRBV4-3 and TRBJ1-5; D is possibly TRBD1 (5 bases). Germline V gene data show CDR1 as LGHNA and CDR2 as YSLEER. The CDR3 has 14 residues.

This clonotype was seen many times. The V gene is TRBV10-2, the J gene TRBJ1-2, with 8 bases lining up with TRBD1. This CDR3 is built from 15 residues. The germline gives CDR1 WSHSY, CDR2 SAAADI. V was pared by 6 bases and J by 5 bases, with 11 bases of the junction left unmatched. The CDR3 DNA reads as TGCGCCAGCAGGGAAAGCGGGACAGGACGTTATGGCTACACCTTC. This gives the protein CASRESGTGRYGYTF.

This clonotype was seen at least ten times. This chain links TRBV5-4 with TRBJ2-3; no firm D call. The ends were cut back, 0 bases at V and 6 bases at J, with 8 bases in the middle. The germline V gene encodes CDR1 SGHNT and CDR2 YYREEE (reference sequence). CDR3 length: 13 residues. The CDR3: CASSLEPADTQYF. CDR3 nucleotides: TGTGCCAGCAGCTTGGAGCCGGCGGATACGCAGTATTTT.